One T cell receptor (beta chain) is described in this entry. This sample stems from a study of blood T cell repertoires in COVID-19. Whole-study context: T cells, B-cell-depleted T cells, or PBMCs provided the cDNA or gDNA that served as material.

Data came from immunoSEQ multiplex PCR; TCRdb stores just in-frame clones and leaves some out. This sample yields 95,000 to 150,000 clones, of which less than 75% are seen a single time; roughly 0.86% belongs to the top ten. The CDR3 is made up of 13 amino acids. V was pared by 5 bases and J by 6 bases, with 3 bases of the junction left unmatched. Germline V gene sequence: CDR1 SGHRS, CDR2 YFSETQ. The chain carries TRBV5-1 and TRBJ2-1; TRBD1 matches at 9 bases. Sequencing input: peripheral blood. The receptor was isolated from a human donor with acute or convalescent COVID-19. The donor label of this sample is uncertain. The CDR3 protein is CASRQGAVNEQFF. The CDR3 DNA reads as TGCGCCAGCAGACAGGGGGCCGTCAATGAGCAGTTCTTC.